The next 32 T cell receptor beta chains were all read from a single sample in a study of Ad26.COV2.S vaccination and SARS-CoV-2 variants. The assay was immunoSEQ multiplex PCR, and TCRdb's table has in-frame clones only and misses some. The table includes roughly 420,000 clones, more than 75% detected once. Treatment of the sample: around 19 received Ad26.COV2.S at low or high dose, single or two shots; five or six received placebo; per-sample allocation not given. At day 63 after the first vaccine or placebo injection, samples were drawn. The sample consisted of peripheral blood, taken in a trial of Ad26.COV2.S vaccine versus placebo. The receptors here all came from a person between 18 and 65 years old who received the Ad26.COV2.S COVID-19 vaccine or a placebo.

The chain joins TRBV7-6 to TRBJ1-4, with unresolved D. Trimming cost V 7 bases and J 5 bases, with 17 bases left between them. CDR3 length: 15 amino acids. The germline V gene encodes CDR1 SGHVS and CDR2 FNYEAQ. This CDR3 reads CASTRTNGGNEKLFF. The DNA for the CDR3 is TGTGCCAGCACGAGGACGAACGGTGGCAATGAAAAACTGTTTTTT.

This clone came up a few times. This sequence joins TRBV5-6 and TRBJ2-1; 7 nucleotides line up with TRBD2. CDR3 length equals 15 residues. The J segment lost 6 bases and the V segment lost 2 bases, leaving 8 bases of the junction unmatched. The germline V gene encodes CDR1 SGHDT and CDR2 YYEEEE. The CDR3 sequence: CASSFRAGRVNEQFF. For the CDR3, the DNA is TGTGCCAGCAGCTTTCGGGCGGGGAGGGTCAATGAGCAGTTCTTC. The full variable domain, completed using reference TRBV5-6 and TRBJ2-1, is DAGVTQSPTHLIKTRGQQVTLRCSPKSGHDTVSWYQQALGQGPQFIFQYYEEEERQRGNFPDRFSGHQFPNYSSELNVNALLLGDSALYLCASSFRAGRVNEQFFGPGTRLTVL.

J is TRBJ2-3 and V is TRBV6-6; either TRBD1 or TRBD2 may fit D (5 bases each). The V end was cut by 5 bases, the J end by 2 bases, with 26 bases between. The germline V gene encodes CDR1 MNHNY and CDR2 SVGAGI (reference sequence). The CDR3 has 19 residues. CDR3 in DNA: TGTGCCAGCAGTCCTCAGGGAGATATGGCCCGTAGGGACACAGATACGCAGTATTTT. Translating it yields CASSPQGDMARRDTDTQYF.

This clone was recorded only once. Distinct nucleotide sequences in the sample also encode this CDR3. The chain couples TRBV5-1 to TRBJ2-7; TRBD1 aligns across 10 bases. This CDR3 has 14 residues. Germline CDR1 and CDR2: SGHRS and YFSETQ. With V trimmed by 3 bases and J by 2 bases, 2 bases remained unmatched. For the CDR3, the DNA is TGCGCCAGCAGCTCCGGGACAGGGGCCTACGAGCAGTACTTC. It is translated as CASSSGTGAYEQYF.

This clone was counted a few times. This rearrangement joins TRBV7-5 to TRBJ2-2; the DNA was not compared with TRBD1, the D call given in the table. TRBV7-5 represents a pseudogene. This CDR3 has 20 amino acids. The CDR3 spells CARSLSPGQGLQSESGELFF. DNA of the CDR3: TGTGCCAGAAGCTTATCACCGGGACAGGGACTTCAGTCAGAGTCCGGGGAGCTGTTTTTT.

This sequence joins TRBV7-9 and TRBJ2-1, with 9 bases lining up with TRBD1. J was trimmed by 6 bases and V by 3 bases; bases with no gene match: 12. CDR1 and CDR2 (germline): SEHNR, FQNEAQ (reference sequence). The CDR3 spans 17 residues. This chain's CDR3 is CASSLTLGTGRGNEQFF. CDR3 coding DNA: TGTGCCAGCAGCTTGACTCTTGGGACAGGGCGAGGCAATGAGCAGTTCTTC.

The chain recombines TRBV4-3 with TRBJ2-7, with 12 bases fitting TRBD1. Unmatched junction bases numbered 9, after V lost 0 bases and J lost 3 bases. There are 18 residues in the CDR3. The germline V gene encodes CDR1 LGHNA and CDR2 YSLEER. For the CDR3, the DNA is TGCGCCAGCAGCCAAGATTACGGCCGGGACAGGGGGCTCTACGAGCAGTACTTC. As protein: CASSQDYGRDRGLYEQYF.

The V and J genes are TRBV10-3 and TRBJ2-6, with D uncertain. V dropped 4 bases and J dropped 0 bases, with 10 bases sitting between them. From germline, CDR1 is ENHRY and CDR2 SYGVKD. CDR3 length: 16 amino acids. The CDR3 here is CAISADPSSGANVLTF. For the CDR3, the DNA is TGTGCCATCAGTGCTGACCCCAGCTCTGGGGCCAACGTCCTGACTTTC.

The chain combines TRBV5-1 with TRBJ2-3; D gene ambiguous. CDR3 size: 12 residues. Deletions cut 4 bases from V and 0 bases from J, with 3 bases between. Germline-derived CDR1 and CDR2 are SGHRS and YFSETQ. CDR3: CASSTSTDTQYF. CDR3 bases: TGCGCCAGCAGCACTAGCACAGATACGCAGTATTTT.

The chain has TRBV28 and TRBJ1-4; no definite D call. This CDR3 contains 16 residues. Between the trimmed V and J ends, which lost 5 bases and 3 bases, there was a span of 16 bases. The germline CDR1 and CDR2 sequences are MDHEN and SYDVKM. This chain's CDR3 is CASSPTAVGANEKLFF. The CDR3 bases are TGTGCCAGCAGTCCCACCGCTGTGGGAGCTAATGAAAAACTGTTTTTT. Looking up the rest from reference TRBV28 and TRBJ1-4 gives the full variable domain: DVKVTQSSRYLVKRTGEKVFLECVQDMDHENMFWYRQDPGLGLRLIYFSYDVKMKEKGDIPEGYSVSREKKERFSLILESASTNQTSMYLCASSPTAVGANEKLFFGSGTQLSVL.

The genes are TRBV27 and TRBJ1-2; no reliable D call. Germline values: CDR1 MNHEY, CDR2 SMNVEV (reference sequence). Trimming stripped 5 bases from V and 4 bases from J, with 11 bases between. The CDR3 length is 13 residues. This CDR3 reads CASSPRLAYGYTF. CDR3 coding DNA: TGTGCCAGCAGTCCACGGCTAGCCTATGGCTACACCTTC.

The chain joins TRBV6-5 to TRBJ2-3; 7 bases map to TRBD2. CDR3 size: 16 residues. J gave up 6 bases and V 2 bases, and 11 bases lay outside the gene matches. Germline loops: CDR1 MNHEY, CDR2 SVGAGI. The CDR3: CASSYTDTQGGDTQYF. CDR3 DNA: TGTGCCAGCAGTTACACGGACACGCAGGGAGGGGATACGCAGTATTTT.

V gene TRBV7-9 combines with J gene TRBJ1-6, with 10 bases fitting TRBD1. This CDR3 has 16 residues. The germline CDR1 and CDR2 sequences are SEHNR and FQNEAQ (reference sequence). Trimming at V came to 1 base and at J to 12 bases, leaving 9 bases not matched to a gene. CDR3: CASSLGDRGMRLPLHF. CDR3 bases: TGTGCCAGCAGCTTAGGGGACAGGGGAATGCGATTACCCCTCCACTTT.

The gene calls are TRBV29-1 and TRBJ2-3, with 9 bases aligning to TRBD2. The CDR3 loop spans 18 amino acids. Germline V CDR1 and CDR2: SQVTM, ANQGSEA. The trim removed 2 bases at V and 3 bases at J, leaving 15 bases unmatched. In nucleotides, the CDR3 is TGCAGCGTTGAAAAGGTGCGGGGGGGCCTAAGTTATACAGATACGCAGTATTTT. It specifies CSVEKVRGGLSYTDTQYF.

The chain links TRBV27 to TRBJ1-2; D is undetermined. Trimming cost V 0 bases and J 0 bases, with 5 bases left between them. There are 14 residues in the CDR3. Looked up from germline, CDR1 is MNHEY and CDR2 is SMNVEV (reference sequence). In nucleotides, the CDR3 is TGTGCCAGCAGTTTATCGGGAGCTAACTATGGCTACACCTTC. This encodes CASSLSGANYGYTF.

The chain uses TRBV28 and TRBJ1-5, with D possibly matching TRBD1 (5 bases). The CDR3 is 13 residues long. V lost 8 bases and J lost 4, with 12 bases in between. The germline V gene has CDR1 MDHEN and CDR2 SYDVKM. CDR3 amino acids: CASGRQTNQPQHF. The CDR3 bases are TGTGCCAGCGGTCGACAGACAAATCAGCCCCAGCATTTT.

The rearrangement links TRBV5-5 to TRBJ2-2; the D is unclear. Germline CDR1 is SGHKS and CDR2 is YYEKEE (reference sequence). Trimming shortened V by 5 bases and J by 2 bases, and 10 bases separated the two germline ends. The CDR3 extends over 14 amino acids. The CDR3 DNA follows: TGTGCCAGCAGGTTGTCTGTAAACACCGGGGAGCTGTTTTTT. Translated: CASRLSVNTGELFF.

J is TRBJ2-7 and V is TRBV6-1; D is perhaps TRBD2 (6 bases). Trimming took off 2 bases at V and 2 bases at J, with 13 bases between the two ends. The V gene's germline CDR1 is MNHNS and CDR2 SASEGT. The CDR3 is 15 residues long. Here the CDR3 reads CASSEFSDYAYEQYF. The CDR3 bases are TGTGCCAGCAGTGAATTTTCGGACTACGCCTACGAGCAGTACTTC.

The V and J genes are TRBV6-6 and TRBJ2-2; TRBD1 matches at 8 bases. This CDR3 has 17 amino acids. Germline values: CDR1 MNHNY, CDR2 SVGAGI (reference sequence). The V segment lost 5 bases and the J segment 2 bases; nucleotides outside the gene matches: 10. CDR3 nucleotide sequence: TGTGCCAGCAGTCAGTCCGGGACAGGCATTAACACCGGGGAGCTGTTTTTT. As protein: CASSQSGTGINTGELFF.

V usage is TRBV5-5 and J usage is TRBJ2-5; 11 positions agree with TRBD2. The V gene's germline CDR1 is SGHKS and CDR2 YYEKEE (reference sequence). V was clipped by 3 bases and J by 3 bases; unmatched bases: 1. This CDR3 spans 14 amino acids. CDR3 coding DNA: TGTGCCAGCAGCTCGGGACTAGCGGAAGAGACCCAGTACTTC. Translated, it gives CASSSGLAEETQYF. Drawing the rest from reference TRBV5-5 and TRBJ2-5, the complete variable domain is DAGVTQSPTHLIKTRGQQVTLRCSPISGHKSVSWYQQVLGQGPQFIFQYYEKEERGRGNFPDRFSARQFPNYSSELNVNALLLGDSALYLCASSSGLAEETQYFGPGTRLLVL.

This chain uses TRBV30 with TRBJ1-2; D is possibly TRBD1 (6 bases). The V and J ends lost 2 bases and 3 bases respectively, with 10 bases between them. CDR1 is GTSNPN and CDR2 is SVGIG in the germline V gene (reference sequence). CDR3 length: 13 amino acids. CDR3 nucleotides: TGTGCCTGGAGTAGGGGGGCGGACTATGGCTACACCTTC. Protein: CAWSRGADYGYTF.

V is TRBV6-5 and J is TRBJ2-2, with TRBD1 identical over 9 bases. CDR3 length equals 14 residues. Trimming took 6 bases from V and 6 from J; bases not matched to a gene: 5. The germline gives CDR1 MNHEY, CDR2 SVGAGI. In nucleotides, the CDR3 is TGTGCCAGCAGCGACAGGGGGTTTGCCGGGGAGCTGTTTTTT. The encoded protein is CASSDRGFAGELFF.

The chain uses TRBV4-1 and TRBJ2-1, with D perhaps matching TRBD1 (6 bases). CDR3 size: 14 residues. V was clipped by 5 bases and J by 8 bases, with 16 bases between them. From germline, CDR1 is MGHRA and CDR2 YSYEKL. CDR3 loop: CASSGHTRGYEQFF. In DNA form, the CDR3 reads TGCGCCAGCAGCGGACACACCAGGGGTTATGAGCAGTTCTTC.

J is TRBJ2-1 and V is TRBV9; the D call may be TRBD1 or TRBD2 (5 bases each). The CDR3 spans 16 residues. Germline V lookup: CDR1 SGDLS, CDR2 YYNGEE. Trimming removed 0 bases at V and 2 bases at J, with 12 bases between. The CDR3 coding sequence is TGTGCCAGCAGCGTAGGTGTGGGGGTTCCCTACAATGAGCAGTTCTTC. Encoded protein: CASSVGVGVPYNEQFF. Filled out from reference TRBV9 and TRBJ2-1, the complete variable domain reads DSGVTQTPKHLITATGQRVTLRCSPRSGDLSVYWYQQSLDQGLQFLIQYYNGEERAKGNILERFSAQQFPDLHSELNLSSLELGDSALYFCASSVGVGVPYNEQFFGPGTRLTVL.

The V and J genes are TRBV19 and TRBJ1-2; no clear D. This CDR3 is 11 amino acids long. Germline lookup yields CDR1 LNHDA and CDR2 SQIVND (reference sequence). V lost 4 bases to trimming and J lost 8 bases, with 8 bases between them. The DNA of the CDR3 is TGTGCCAGTAGTACGAGCTGGGGCTACACCTTC. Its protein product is CASSTSWGYTF.

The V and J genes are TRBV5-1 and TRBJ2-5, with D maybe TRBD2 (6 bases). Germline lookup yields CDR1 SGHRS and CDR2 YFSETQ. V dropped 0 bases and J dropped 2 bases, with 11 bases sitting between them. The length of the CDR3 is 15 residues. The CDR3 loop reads CASSLARGKQETQYF. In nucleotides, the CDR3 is TGCGCCAGCAGCTTGGCTCGGGGGAAACAAGAGACCCAGTACTTC.

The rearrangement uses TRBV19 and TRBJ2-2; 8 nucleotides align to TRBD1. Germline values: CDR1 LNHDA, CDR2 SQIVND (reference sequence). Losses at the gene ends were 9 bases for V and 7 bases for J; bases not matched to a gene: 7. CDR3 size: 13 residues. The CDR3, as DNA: TGTGCCAGCACGACAGGGGTGGTCGGGGAGCTGTTTTTT. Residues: CASTTGVVGELFF.

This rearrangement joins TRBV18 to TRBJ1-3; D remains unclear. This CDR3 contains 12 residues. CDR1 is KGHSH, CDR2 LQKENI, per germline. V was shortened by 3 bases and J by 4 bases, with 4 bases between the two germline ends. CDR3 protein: CASSPRGNTIYF. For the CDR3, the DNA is TGTGCCAGCTCACCCAGGGGAAACACCATATATTTT.

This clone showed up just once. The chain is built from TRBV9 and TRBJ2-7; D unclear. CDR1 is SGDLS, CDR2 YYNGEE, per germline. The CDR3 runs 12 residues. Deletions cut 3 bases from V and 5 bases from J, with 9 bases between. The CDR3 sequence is CASSDARDEQYF. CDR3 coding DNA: TGTGCCAGCAGCGACGCTCGAGACGAGCAGTACTTC.

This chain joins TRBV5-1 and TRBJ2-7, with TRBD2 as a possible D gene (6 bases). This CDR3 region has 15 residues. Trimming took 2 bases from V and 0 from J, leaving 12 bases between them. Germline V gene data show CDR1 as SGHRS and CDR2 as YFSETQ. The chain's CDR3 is CASSLMSGDSYEQYF. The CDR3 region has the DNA TGCGCCAGCAGCTTAATGTCGGGGGACTCCTACGAGCAGTACTTC.

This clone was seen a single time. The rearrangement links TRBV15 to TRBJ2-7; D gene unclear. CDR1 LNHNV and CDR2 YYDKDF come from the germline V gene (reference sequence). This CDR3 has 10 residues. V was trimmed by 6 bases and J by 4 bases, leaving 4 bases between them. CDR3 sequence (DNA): TGTGCCACCAGGAGTTACGAGCAGTACTTC. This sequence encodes CATRSYEQYF.

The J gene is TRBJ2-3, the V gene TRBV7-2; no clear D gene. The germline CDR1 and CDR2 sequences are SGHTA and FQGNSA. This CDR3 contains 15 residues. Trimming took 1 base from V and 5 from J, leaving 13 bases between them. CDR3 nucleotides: TGTGCCAGCAGCTTAGAGGGATCGACTTTAGATACGCAGTATTTT. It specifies CASSLEGSTLDTQYF.